This T cell receptor (beta chain) is from a study of blood T cells in healthy people across ages. On the study more broadly: T cells yielded about one barcoded beta molecule per two cells through template switching.

Deletions cut 2 bases from V and 0 bases from J, with 9 bases between. Germline V lookup: CDR1 MGHRA, CDR2 YSYEKL. The CDR3 covers 15 residues. The sample holds many counts of this clonotype. A sample-barcoded 5' primer and a J-beta primer mix were used in a second PCR of roughly 7 to 12 cycles. TCRdb ran MiXCR on the 5' RACE reads and lists one entry per CDR3 protein. Found here are 1.5 million to 2 million distinct CDR3 sequences, almost 35% of them singletons; the top ten hold approximately 10%. The sequenced material came from blood. This receptor was obtained from a woman in her twenties or thirties in good health. This chain links TRBV4-1 with TRBJ2-3; D is possibly TRBD2 (6 bases). CDR3: CASSQLGLSTDTQYF. Written as DNA, the CDR3 is TGCGCCAGCAGCCAATTAGGACTAAGCACAGATACGCAGTATTTT.